The entry that follows covers one TCR beta chain sequence. The table came from immunoSEQ multiplex PCR; TCRdb's copy has only in-frame clones and leaves some out. The sample records approximately 17,000 clones, 65% to 75% being singletons. This sample is part of a study of PD-1 and CTLA-4 blockade in melanoma. Germline CDR1 is SNHLY and CDR2 is FYNNEI. The CDR3 extends over 14 amino acids. V gave up 5 bases and J gave up 0 bases, with 10 bases separating them. The chain links TRBV2 to TRBJ1-1, with a tentative D call TRBD1 (5 bases). The sequencing used CD8+ T cells from peripheral blood, collected before anti-PD-1 treatment. The receptor was isolated from a human donor with melanoma. The CDR3 here is CASSIDSLNTEAFF. CDR3 sequence (DNA): TGTGCCAGCAGTATTGACAGCTTGAACACTGAAGCTTTCTTT.